The 18 T cell receptor beta chains presented below share a single source sample, sequenced in a study of T cell changes during pregnancy in multiple sclerosis. The protocol was immunoSEQ multiplex PCR, while the TCRdb copy is restricted to in-frame clones and leaves out a portion. The sample yields about 68,000 clones, 90% seen once. The source was peripheral blood, collected in the third trimester of pregnancy. These receptors were taken from a female donor with multiple sclerosis, enrolled in a pregnancy study.

The rearrangement uses TRBV7-9 and TRBJ1-2; D is ambiguous. V was cut by 3 bases and J by 6 bases, with 11 bases left in between. Germline V gene data show CDR1 as SEHNR and CDR2 as FQNEAQ (reference sequence). The CDR3 extends over 13 amino acids. CDR3 coding DNA: TGTGCCAGCAGCTTGAAAGGCGGTAATGGCTACACCTTC. Translating it yields CASSLKGGNGYTF.

The V and J genes are TRBV27 and TRBJ1-5, with TRBD1 identical over 8 bases. CDR3 size: 14 residues. V lost 5 bases to trimming and J lost 7 bases; unmatched junction nucleotides: 7. Germline values: CDR1 MNHEY, CDR2 SMNVEV (reference sequence). Here the CDR3 DNA reads TGTGCCAGCAGTCCAGGGGGCGCGAGCCAGCCCCAGCATTTT. Amino acids: CASSPGGASQPQHF.

The chain joins TRBV30 to TRBJ1-2; TRBD1 matches at 9 bases. V shed 1 base, J shed 5 bases, and the junction held 11 bases outside the gene matches. The CDR3 is 16 residues long. Germline assignment: CDR1 GTSNPN and CDR2 SVGIG (reference sequence). CDR3 DNA: TGTGCCTGGAGTGCCAAGCCGGGACAGGGCCCTTATGGCTACACCTTC. It specifies CAWSAKPGQGPYGYTF.

A few counts support this clone. This chain links TRBV18 with TRBJ1-1; D unclear. Trimming took off 7 bases at V and 4 bases at J, with 10 bases between the two ends. CDR1 is KGHSH and CDR2 is LQKENI in the germline V gene. This CDR3 contains 12 residues. The CDR3 sequence: CASLLLGTEAFF. CDR3 nucleotide sequence: TGTGCCAGCTTACTATTGGGCACTGAAGCTTTCTTT.

The rearrangement links TRBV6-1 to TRBJ2-7, with 8 nucleotides matching TRBD2. The CDR3 is 14 amino acids. V shed 2 bases and J 2 bases; nucleotides not matched to a gene: 2. Germline V lookup: CDR1 MNHNS, CDR2 SASEGT. The CDR3, as DNA: TGTGCCAGCAGTGAATCGGGACTAGCCTACGAGCAGTACTTC. Translation: CASSESGLAYEQYF.

The chain recombines TRBV5-1 with TRBJ2-7; 7 positions agree with TRBD1. V lost 4 bases to trimming and J lost 5 bases; unmatched junction nucleotides: 15. The CDR3 consists of 16 residues. Germline-derived CDR1 and CDR2 are SGHRS and YFSETQ. The CDR3 loop is CASSGITGERENEQYF. For the CDR3, the DNA is TGCGCCAGCAGCGGAATCACAGGGGAGAGGGAGAACGAGCAGTACTTC.

V and J are TRBV7-3 and TRBJ2-3, with 8 bases that match TRBD1. Losses at the gene ends were 1 base for V and 5 bases for J; bases not matched to a gene: 11. Germline V gives CDR1 SGHTA, CDR2 FQGTGA. The CDR3 is 17 amino acids. CDR3 sequence: CASSLRIRPRGQDTQYF. The CDR3 coding sequence is TGTGCCAGCAGCTTAAGAATAAGGCCCAGGGGGCAAGATACGCAGTATTTT.

The genes are TRBV19 and TRBJ1-5; D is perhaps TRBD1 (6 bases). CDR1 LNHDA and CDR2 SQIVND come from the germline V gene (reference sequence). The CDR3 length is 14 residues. The ends were cut back, 6 bases at V and 2 bases at J, with 11 bases in the middle. CDR3 DNA: TGTGCCAGTAGGGAGACAGGAGGCAATCAGCCCCAGCATTTT. Its translation is CASRETGGNQPQHF.

CDR3 region: CASSRSTRPGRVRVNEKLFF. The CDR3 bases are TGCGCCAGCAGCCGCAGCACCCGGCCAGGGAGGGTGAGAGTTAATGAAAAACTGTTTTTT. V usage is TRBV4-1 and J usage is TRBJ1-4; D perhaps matches TRBD1 (5 bases). In germline, CDR1 is MGHRA, CDR2 YSYEKL. The CDR3 extends over 20 amino acids. V lost 4 bases to trimming and J lost 4 bases, with 28 bases between them.

This clone has only a few counts. V and J are TRBV19 and TRBJ1-1, with 9 positions matching TRBD1. CDR3 length: 15 amino acids. Germline V gives CDR1 LNHDA, CDR2 SQIVND (reference sequence). Trimming cost V 9 bases and J 0 bases; bases outside gene matches: 8. This chain's CDR3 is CASRDREIMNTEAFF. The CDR3 DNA follows: TGTGCCAGCCGGGACAGGGAAATTATGAACACTGAAGCTTTCTTT.

V usage is TRBV5-5 and J usage is TRBJ1-5, with 8 bases that match TRBD1. The CDR3 is 14 amino acids. V trimming: 5 bases; J trimming: 6 bases; junction bases outside the gene matches: 7. The V gene's germline CDR1 is SGHKS and CDR2 YYEKEE (reference sequence). CDR3: CASSPDRASQPQHF. CDR3 in DNA: TGTGCCAGCAGTCCGGACAGGGCTAGTCAGCCCCAGCATTTT.

This clone was observed once. The J gene is TRBJ2-5, the V gene TRBV5-1, with D perhaps matching TRBD2 (5 bases). The germline V gene encodes CDR1 SGHRS and CDR2 YFSETQ. The V gene lost 3 bases and the J gene lost 5 bases, with 11 bases spanning the gap. This CDR3 is built from 13 residues. The CDR3, as DNA: TGCGCCAGCAGCTCGGAGGTACGGGAGACCCAGTACTTC. It translates to CASSSEVRETQYF. The complete variable domain, with remaining parts taken from reference TRBV5-1 and TRBJ2-5, reads KAGVTQTPRYLIKTRGQQVTLSCSPISGHRSVSWYQQTPGQGLQFLFEYFSETQRNKGNFPGRFSGRQFSNSRSEMNVSTLELGDSALYLCASSSEVRETQYFGPGTRLLVL.

The genes are TRBV19 and TRBJ2-7, with TRBD2 matching 13 bases. V lost 5 bases, J lost 6 bases, and 7 bases stayed unmatched. This CDR3 has 15 residues. Germline V gives CDR1 LNHDA, CDR2 SQIVND (reference sequence). CDR3 amino acids: CASSPRTSGSFEQYF. CDR3 DNA: TGTGCCAGTAGTCCCCGGACTAGCGGGAGTTTCGAGCAGTACTTC.

Written as DNA, the CDR3 is TGTGCCAGCAGCTTAGAAATCTTACAGACCCCACAAGAGACCCAGTACTTC. This sequence encodes CASSLEILQTPQETQYF. V gene TRBV7-2 combines with J gene TRBJ2-5; D gene ambiguous. CDR3 length equals 17 residues. The germline gives CDR1 SGHTA, CDR2 FQGNSA. Trimming took off 1 base at V and 2 bases at J, with 17 bases between the two ends. The variable domain in full, with the rest retrieved from reference TRBV7-2 and TRBJ2-5, is GAGVSQSPSNKVTEKGKDVELRCDPISGHTALYWYRQSLGQGLEFLIYFQGNSAPDKSGLPSDRFSAERTGGSVSTLTIQRTQQEDSAVYLCASSLEILQTPQETQYFGPGTRLLVL.

There are many counts of this clone. Other nucleotide sequences in the sample specify the same CDR3. This chain links TRBV18 with TRBJ2-7, with D tentatively TRBD1 (6 bases). Germline CDR1 KGHSH, CDR2 LQKENI. The CDR3 is 18 residues long. V was clipped by 5 bases and J by 5 bases, with 28 bases between them. CDR3 bases: TGTGCCAGCTCAGGGCCGGGACAAGCCCTACCGAGCTTCGACGAGCAGTACTTC. It yields the protein CASSGPGQALPSFDEQYF.

V usage is TRBV5-1 and J usage is TRBJ2-1; TRBD1 aligns across 7 bases. Germline CDR1 and CDR2: SGHRS and YFSETQ. V lost 1 base, J lost 5 bases, and 3 bases stayed unmatched. The CDR3 consists of 14 residues. CDR3: CASSLQGDNNEQFF. The CDR3 bases are TGCGCCAGCAGCTTGCAGGGGGATAACAATGAGCAGTTCTTC.

This chain links TRBV2 with TRBJ2-2; TRBD2 matches 8 bases. This CDR3 is built from 16 residues. V shed 7 bases and J 1 base; nucleotides not matched to a gene: 8. Germline assignment: CDR1 SNHLY and CDR2 FYNNEI. CDR3 nucleotides: TGTGCCAGCATACCCGTAGCGGGGCTGAACACCGGGGAGCTGTTTTTT. Protein sequence: CASIPVAGLNTGELFF.

The chain joins TRBV28 to TRBJ2-5; 12 bases agree with TRBD2. Germline trimming cut 7 bases from V and 5 bases from J; bases unmatched to any gene: 5. Germline-derived CDR1 and CDR2 are MDHEN and SYDVKM. The length of the CDR3 is 14 residues. CDR3 sequence (DNA): TGTGCCAGCACCCAACTAGCGGGAGGTGAGACCCAGTACTTC. Amino acid sequence: CASTQLAGGETQYF.